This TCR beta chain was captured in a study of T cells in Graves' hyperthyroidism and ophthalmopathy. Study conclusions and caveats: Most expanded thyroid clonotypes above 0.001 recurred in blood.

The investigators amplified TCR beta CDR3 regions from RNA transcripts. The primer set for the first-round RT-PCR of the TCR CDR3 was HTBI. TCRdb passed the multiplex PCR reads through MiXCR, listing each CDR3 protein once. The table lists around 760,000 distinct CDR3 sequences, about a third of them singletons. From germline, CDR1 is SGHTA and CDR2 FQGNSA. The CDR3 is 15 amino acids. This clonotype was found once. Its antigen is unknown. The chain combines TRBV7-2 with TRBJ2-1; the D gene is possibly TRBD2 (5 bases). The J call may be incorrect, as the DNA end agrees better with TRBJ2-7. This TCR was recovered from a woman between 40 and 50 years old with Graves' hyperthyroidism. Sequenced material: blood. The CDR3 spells CASSVRSGYYNEQYF. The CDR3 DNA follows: TGTGCCAGCAGCGTACGGAGCGGATACTACAATGAGCAGTACTTC.